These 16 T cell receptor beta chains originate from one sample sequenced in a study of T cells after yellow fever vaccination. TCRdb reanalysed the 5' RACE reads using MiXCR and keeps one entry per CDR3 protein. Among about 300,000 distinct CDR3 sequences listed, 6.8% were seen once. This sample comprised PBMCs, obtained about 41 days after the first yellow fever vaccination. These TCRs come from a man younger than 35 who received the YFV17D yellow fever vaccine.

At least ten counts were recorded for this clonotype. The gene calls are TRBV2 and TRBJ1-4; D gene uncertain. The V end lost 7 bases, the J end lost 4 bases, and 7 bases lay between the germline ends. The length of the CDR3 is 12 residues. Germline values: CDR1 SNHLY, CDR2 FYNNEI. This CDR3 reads CASNRVNEKLFF. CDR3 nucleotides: TGTGCCAGCAATAGGGTTAATGAAAAACTGTTTTTT.

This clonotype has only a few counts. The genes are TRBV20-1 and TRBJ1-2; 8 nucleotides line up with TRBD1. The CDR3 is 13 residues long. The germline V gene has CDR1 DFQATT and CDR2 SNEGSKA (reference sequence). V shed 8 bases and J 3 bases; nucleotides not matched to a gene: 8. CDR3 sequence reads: CSTTQGVYYGYTF. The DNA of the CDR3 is TGCAGTACGACACAGGGGGTGTACTATGGCTACACCTTC.

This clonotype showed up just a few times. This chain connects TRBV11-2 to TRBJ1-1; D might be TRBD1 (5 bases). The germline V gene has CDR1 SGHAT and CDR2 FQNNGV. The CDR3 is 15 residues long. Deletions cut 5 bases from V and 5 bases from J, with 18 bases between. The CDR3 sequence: CASSPLISGATEAFF. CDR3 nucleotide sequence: TGTGCCAGCAGCCCCCTCATTTCCGGGGCGACTGAAGCTTTCTTT.

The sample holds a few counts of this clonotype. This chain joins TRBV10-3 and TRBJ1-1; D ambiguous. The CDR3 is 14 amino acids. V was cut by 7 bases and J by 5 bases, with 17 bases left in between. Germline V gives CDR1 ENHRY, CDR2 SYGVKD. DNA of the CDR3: TGTGCCATCACGTCGGCAAGCCAAAGGACTGAAGCTTTCTTT. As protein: CAITSASQRTEAFF.

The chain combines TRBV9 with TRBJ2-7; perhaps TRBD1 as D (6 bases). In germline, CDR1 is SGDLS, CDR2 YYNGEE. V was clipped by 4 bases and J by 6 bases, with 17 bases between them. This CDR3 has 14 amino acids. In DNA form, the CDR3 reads TGTGCCAGCAGCACAGACCCCACAGGGATCGAGCAGTACTTC. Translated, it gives CASSTDPTGIEQYF.

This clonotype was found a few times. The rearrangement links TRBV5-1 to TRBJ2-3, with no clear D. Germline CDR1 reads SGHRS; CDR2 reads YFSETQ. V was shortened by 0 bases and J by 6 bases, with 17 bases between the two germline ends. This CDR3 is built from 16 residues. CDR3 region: CASSLAGGGYSDTQYF. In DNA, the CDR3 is TGCGCCAGCAGCTTGGCCGGCGGTGGGTACTCCGATACGCAGTATTTT.

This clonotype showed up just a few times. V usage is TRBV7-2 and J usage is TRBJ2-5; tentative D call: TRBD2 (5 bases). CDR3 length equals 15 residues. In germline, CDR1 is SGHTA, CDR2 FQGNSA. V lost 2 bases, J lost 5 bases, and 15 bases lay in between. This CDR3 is CASSLSAGDTETQYF. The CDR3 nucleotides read TGTGCCAGCAGCTTAAGTGCCGGGGATACGGAGACCCAGTACTTC.

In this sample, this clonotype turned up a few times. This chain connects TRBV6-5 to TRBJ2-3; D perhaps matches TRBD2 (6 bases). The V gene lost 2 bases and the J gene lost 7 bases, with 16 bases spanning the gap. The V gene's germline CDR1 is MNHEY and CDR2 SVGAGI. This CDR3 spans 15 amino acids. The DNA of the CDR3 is TGTGCCAGCAGTTACCAAGGCGGGGCTGAAAATACGCAGTATTTT. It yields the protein CASSYQGGAENTQYF.

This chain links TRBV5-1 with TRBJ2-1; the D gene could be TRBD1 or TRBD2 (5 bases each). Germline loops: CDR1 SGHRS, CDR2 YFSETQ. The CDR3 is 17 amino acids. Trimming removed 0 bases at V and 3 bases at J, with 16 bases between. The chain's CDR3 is CASSLAGRADFYNEQFF. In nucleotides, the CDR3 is TGCGCCAGCAGCTTGGCGGGGCGGGCCGATTTCTACAATGAGCAGTTCTTC.

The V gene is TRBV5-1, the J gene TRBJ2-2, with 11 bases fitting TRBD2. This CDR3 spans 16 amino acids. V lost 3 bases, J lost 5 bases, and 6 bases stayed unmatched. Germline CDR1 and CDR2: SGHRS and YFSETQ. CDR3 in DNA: TGCGCCAGCAGCTCCTTAGCGGGGGGGCTTACCGGGGAGCTGTTTTTT. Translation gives CASSSLAGGLTGELFF.

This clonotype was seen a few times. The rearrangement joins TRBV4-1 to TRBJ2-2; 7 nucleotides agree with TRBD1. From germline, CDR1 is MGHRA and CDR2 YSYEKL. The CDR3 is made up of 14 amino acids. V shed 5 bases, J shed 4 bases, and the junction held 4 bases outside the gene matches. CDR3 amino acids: CASSIPGGTGELFF. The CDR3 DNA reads TGCGCCAGCAGCATCCCAGGGGGCACCGGGGAGCTGTTTTTT.

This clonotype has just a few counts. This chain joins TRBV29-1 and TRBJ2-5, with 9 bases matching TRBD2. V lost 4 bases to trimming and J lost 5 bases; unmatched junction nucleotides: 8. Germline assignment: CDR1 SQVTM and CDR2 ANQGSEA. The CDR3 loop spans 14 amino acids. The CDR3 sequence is CSVVAAGGTETQYF. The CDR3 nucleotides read TGCAGCGTTGTCGCGGCGGGGGGGACGGAGACCCAGTACTTC.

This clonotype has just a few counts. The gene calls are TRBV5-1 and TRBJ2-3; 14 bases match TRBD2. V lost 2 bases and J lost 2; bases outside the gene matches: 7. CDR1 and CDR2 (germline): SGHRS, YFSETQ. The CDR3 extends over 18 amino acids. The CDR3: CASSFEGLAGANTDTQYF. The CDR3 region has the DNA TGCGCCAGCAGCTTTGAGGGACTAGCGGGGGCTAACACAGATACGCAGTATTTT.

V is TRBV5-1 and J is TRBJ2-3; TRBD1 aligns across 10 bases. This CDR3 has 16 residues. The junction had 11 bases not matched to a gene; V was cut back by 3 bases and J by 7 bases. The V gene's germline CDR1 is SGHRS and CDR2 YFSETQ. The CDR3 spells CASSSPDRGPPNTQYF. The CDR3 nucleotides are TGCGCCAGCAGCTCCCCAGACAGGGGGCCTCCAAATACGCAGTATTTT.

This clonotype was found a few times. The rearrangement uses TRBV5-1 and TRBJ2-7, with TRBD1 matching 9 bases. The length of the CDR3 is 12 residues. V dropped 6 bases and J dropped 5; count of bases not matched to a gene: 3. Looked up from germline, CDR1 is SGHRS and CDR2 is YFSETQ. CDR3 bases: TGCGCCAGCACGGGACAGGGCCACGAGCAGTACTTC. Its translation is CASTGQGHEQYF.

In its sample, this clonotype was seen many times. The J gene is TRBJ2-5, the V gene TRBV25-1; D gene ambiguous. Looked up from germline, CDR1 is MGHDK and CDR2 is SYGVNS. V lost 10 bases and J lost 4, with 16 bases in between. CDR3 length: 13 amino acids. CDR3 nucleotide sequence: TGTGCCACCTCCCTAGTATTTGGAGAGACCCAGTACTTC. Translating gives CATSLVFGETQYF.